This TCR beta chain was captured in a study of beta chain features in type 1 diabetes. It was one heparinised blood draw, averaging around 100 mL, that each donor gave. Expressed TCRB transcripts were sequenced, since all the RNA that had been isolated was reverse transcribed. Assay: immunoSEQ multiplex PCR; the TCRdb copy retains only in-frame clones and omits some. This sample has about 250,000 clones; around an eighth occur once, and the top ten carry roughly 0.028%. CDR1 MGHRA and CDR2 YSYEKL come from the germline V gene. This CDR3 is built from 16 residues. With 4 bases clipped from V and 1 base from J, the junction kept 6 bases outside the gene matches. This clone has only a few counts.

This clonotype was obtained from a woman in her thirties or forties in good health. Sequencing used naive CD4+ T cells from blood. This chain connects TRBV4-1 to TRBJ2-5; the match to TRBD2 covers 10 bases. CDR3 DNA: TGCGCCAGCAGCCGGGATAGCGGGGGGCTCCAAGAGACCCAGTACTTC. Its protein product is CASSRDSGGLQETQYF.